This T cell receptor beta chain was observed in a study of technical replicates of blood from several donors. There are 12 residues in the CDR3. Trimming took 2 bases from V and 3 from J, leaving 4 bases between them. CDR1 and CDR2 (germline): SGHTA, FQGNSA. Only in-frame clones appear in the TCRdb table, and some are missing; sequencing was by immunoSEQ multiplex PCR. The table lists tens of thousands of clones, approximately 83% of them singletons. This receptor was identified in a human donor in good health. Some clones in this sample may be carry-over from other donors' samples. This chain joins TRBV7-2 and TRBJ1-1; D uncertain. Sequencing used PBMCs. The CDR3 sequence is CASSLSYTEAFF. The CDR3 DNA sequence: TGTGCCAGCAGCTTATCTTACACTGAAGCTTTCTTT.